The next 29 T cell receptor beta chains were all read from a single sample in a study of vaccination and CD4 T cells after COVID-19. Described treatment: approximately 9-day PBMC culture with coronavirus spike peptide pools or control peptides (ViraFEST assay). The study sequenced cultured CD4+ T cell DNA using the Oncomine TCR Beta short-read assay. TCRdb independently ran MiXCR on the PCR reads; one entry per CDR3 protein. Of around 15,000 distinct CDR3 sequences listed, 57% are singletons. Their recognized antigens are unknown. The specimen was CD4+ T cells from blood, cultured in vitro. The receptor set was obtained from a human donor who had recovered from COVID-19.

The rearrangement uses TRBV20-1 and TRBJ2-6; D is perhaps TRBD2 (5 bases). Germline V gives CDR1 DFQATT, CDR2 SNEGSKA (reference sequence). The CDR3 contains 13 residues. Trimming took 3 bases from V and 4 from J, leaving 7 bases between them. The chain's CDR3 is CSASLAGANVLTF. In DNA, the CDR3 is TGCAGTGCTAGCCTAGCCGGGGCCAACGTCCTGACTTTC.

A few counts support this clonotype. This chain uses TRBV7-3 with TRBJ1-2; possible D gene TRBD1, 5 bases. CDR3 length: 16 amino acids. Trimming took off 3 bases at V and 11 bases at J, with 25 bases between the two ends. The germline gives CDR1 SGHTA, CDR2 FQGTGA. CDR3 DNA sequence: TGTGCCAGCAGCTTCATGGGGGGTACAAGGGGTAAGAGGTACACCTTC. It encodes CASSFMGGTRGKRYTF. Combining the CDR3 with reference TRBV7-3 and TRBJ1-2 gives the whole variable domain GAGVSQTPSNKVTEKGKYVELRCDPISGHTALYWYRQSLGQGPEFLIYFQGTGAADDSGLPNDRFFAVRPEGSVSTLKIQRTERGDSAVYLCASSFMGGTRGKRYTFGSGTRLTVV.

The gene calls are TRBV7-9 and TRBJ1-6; no reliable D call. The ends were cut back, 5 bases at V and 8 bases at J, with 19 bases in the middle. The CDR3 has 16 residues. Germline CDR1 reads SEHNR; CDR2 reads FQNEAQ (reference sequence). As DNA, the CDR3 is TGTGCCAGCAGCCCCCTGATTTCCTCCTTATATTCACCCCTCCACTTT. It codes for CASSPLISSLYSPLHF.

For this clonotype: The junction departs from the called germline gene at one end, perhaps through a read error. The chain carries TRBV20-1 and TRBJ1-2, with D possibly matching TRBD1 (5 bases). Per germline, CDR1 DFQATT and CDR2 SNEGSKA (reference sequence). CDR3 length: 14 residues. This chain's CDR3 is CSASSGQGDYGYAF. The CDR3 nucleotides are TGCAGTGCTAGCTCAGGGCAGGGAGACTATGGCTACGCCTTC.

Regarding this clonotype: Likely a read error: the CDR3 ends without its conserved phenylalanine or tryptophan. The chain couples TRBV10-3 to TRBJ1-2; D ambiguous. Germline CDR1 is ENHRY and CDR2 is SYGVKD. This CDR3 region has 18 residues. With 4 bases removed from V and 3 bases from J, the gap between germline ends came to 24 bases. The CDR3 is CAISASGLAGYQYYGYTL. The CDR3 coding sequence is TGTGCCATCAGTGCGTCCGGTCTGGCAGGCTACCAATACTATGGCTACACCCTC.

The chain uses TRBV7-3 and TRBJ2-1; TRBD2 aligns across 11 bases. From germline, CDR1 is SGHTA and CDR2 FQGTGA. The junction had 3 bases not matched to a gene; V was cut back by 2 bases and J by 9 bases. The CDR3 totals 14 residues. The CDR3 nucleotides are TGTGCCAGCAGCTTAGGCCTAGCGGGAGGTGAGCAGTTCTTC. Amino acids: CASSLGLAGGEQFF.

This clonotype came up a few times. The chain has TRBV30 and TRBJ2-3; the D is unclear. The CDR3 length is 11 residues. Germline loops: CDR1 GTSNPN, CDR2 SVGIG (reference sequence). Trimming cost V 0 bases and J 6 bases, with 4 bases left between them. CDR3 nucleotides: TGTGCCTGGAGTGTAAGGGATACGCAGTATTTT. Amino acids: CAWSVRDTQYF.

V gene TRBV20-1 combines with J gene TRBJ2-1; D is possibly TRBD1 or TRBD2 (6 bases each). Deletions cut 6 bases from V and 10 bases from J, with 16 bases between. Germline loops: CDR1 DFQATT, CDR2 SNEGSKA (reference sequence). The CDR3 consists of 12 residues. The CDR3 DNA reads TGCAGTGCCCCCCCCCCGGGGGCCGAGCAGTTCTTC. Amino acids: CSAPPPGAEQFF.

The chain is built from TRBV5-6 and TRBJ2-7; D is uncertain. With 0 bases removed from V and 3 bases from J, the gap between germline ends came to 10 bases. The CDR3 runs to 14 residues. Germline CDR1 and CDR2: SGHDT and YYEEEE. The CDR3 region is CASSLVLQNYEQYF. CDR3 bases: TGTGCCAGCAGCTTGGTCTTACAGAACTACGAGCAGTACTTC.

There are a few counts of this clonotype. This rearrangement joins TRBV7-8 to TRBJ1-1; the D is unclear. This CDR3 spans 15 amino acids. Germline assignment: CDR1 SGHVS and CDR2 FQNEAQ. V was clipped by 6 bases and J by 0 bases, with 14 bases between them. The CDR3 bases are TGTGCCAGCAGACCAGGACCGCAGTTGAACACTGAAGCTTTCTTT. Translation: CASRPGPQLNTEAFF. Using reference TRBV7-8 and TRBJ1-1 for the parts outside the CDR3, the full variable domain is GAGVSQSPRYKVAKRGQDVALRCDPISGHVSLFWYQQALGQGPEFLTYFQNEAQLDKSGLPSDRFFAERPEGSVSTLKIQRTQQEDSAVYLCASRPGPQLNTEAFFGQGTRLTVV.

The V gene is TRBV15, the J gene TRBJ1-5; 12 bases fit TRBD1. CDR3 size: 16 residues. Unmatched junction bases numbered 3, after V lost 0 bases and J lost 6 bases. Per the germline V gene, CDR1 is LNHNV and CDR2 is YYDKDF (reference sequence). The CDR3: CATSRETGQGAQPQHF. DNA for the CDR3: TGTGCCACCAGCAGAGAGACGGGACAGGGGGCTCAGCCCCAGCATTTT.

The J gene is TRBJ2-7, the V gene TRBV7-6, with D possibly matching TRBD2 (5 bases). The V gene's germline CDR1 is SGHVS and CDR2 FNYEAQ. V gave up 4 bases and J gave up 2 bases, with 12 bases separating them. The CDR3 spans 14 residues. This CDR3 is CASSSMDGAYEQYF. The CDR3 DNA is TGTGCCAGCAGCTCCATGGACGGGGCCTACGAGCAGTACTTC.

The chain is built from TRBV20-1 and TRBJ2-4, with a weak D call TRBD1 (6 bases). The CDR3 has 13 amino acids. Germline CDR1 and CDR2: DFQATT and SNEGSKA (reference sequence). Deletions cut 6 bases from V and 6 bases from J, with 15 bases between. The CDR3 DNA follows: TGCAGTGCGGCAAGGGCCAGGGGAAACATTCAGTACTTC. Its translation is CSAARARGNIQYF.

V gene TRBV5-1 combines with J gene TRBJ2-5, with TRBD1 as a possible D gene (6 bases). The germline V and J ends were trimmed by 7 bases and 5 bases, with 21 bases remaining between them. In germline, CDR1 is SGHRS, CDR2 YFSETQ. This CDR3 comprises 15 residues. The chain's CDR3 is CASRRGQGFLETQYF. The CDR3 bases are TGCGCCAGCCGCAGGGGACAAGGGTTTTTGGAGACCCAGTACTTC.

The chain employs TRBV19 and TRBJ2-3; D remains ambiguous. Deletions cut 4 bases from V and 7 bases from J, with 12 bases between. CDR1 is LNHDA, CDR2 SQIVND, per germline (reference sequence). The CDR3 contains 13 residues. In nucleotides, the CDR3 is TGTGCCAGTAGTACCTACCCCTTTAATACGCAGTATTTT. Its translation: CASSTYPFNTQYF.

V gene TRBV20-1 combines with J gene TRBJ2-7; the D gene could be TRBD1 or TRBD2 (6 bases each). The CDR3 extends over 13 amino acids. Deletions cut 5 bases from V and 5 bases from J, with 16 bases between. Germline CDR1 is DFQATT and CDR2 is SNEGSKA (reference sequence). CDR3 region: CSAFRGGGNEQYF. CDR3 bases: TGCAGTGCTTTCAGAGGAGGGGGTAACGAGCAGTACTTC.

The rearrangement uses TRBV20-1 and TRBJ2-7, with unresolved D. There are 14 residues in the CDR3. V was shortened by 5 bases and J by 0 bases, with 14 bases between the two germline ends. In germline, CDR1 is DFQATT, CDR2 SNEGSKA (reference sequence). The CDR3 sequence is CSAVLSASSYEQYF. The CDR3 nucleotides read TGCAGTGCTGTCCTGAGCGCAAGCTCCTACGAGCAGTACTTC.

This clonotype has a single count. At one boundary the junction diverges from the germline segment, which might be a read error. The chain has TRBV12-3 or TRBV12-4 and TRBJ2-2, with 7 bases matching TRBD2. This CDR3 contains 15 residues. CDR3: CASRLAGPNTGELFF. In nucleotides, the CDR3 is TGTGCCAGCAGGTTAGCGGGCCCGAACACCGGGGAGCTGTTTTTT.

The chain has TRBV28 and TRBJ2-7; weak D call: TRBD2 (6 bases). The CDR3 contains 13 residues. Trimming pared 3 bases from V and 3 bases from J, leaving 9 bases between. Germline V gene lookup returns CDR1 MDHEN and CDR2 SYDVKM. The DNA for the CDR3 is TGTGCCAGCAGTTTGCCCGGGGGCTACGAGCAGTACTTC. This sequence encodes CASSLPGGYEQYF.

The table lists this clonotype with a few counts. This chain joins TRBV27 and TRBJ1-4; D not certain. The CDR3 consists of 12 residues. Trimming left V 8 bases short and J 8 bases short, with 12 bases between. CDR1 is MNHEY, CDR2 SMNVEV, per germline (reference sequence). CDR3 protein: CASAKGGEKLFF. CDR3 coding DNA: TGTGCCAGCGCTAAGGGTGGGGAAAAACTGTTTTTT.

V usage is TRBV6-1 and J usage is TRBJ1-2; 8 positions agree with TRBD1. V lost 7 bases and J lost 1; bases outside the gene matches: 8. Germline V gene data show CDR1 as MNHNS and CDR2 as SASEGT. The CDR3 contains 15 residues. The CDR3 region is CASTGTGSYNYGYTF. As DNA, the CDR3 is TGTGCCAGCACCGGGACAGGCTCCTATAACTATGGCTACACCTTC.

The sample holds a few counts of this clonotype. The chain uses TRBV27 and TRBJ1-2, with a possible D match to TRBD1 (5 bases). Germline V gene sequence: CDR1 MNHEY, CDR2 SMNVEV (reference sequence). Between the trimmed V and J ends, which lost 6 bases and 0 bases, there was a span of 11 bases. This CDR3 spans 14 amino acids. Here the CDR3 DNA reads TGTGCCAGCAGCTGGGACGGATCTAACTATGGCTACACCTTC. As protein: CASSWDGSNYGYTF.

The chain joins TRBV15 to TRBJ2-1; 8 nucleotides align to TRBD2. J gave up 10 bases and V 8 bases, and 13 bases lay outside the gene matches. This CDR3 is built from 14 residues. Germline lookup yields CDR1 LNHNV and CDR2 YYDKDF (reference sequence). The CDR3 DNA reads TGTGCCACCCTTAGCGGGACACGTCCCGGCGAGCAGTTCTTC. It codes for CATLSGTRPGEQFF.

In this sample, this clonotype turned up once. The chain uses TRBV15 and TRBJ2-7; TRBD2 matches 10 bases. Trimming took 8 bases from V and 6 from J; bases not matched to a gene: 10. This CDR3 is built from 14 residues. From germline, CDR1 is LNHNV and CDR2 YYDKDF (reference sequence). The CDR3 region is CATGPGLATAEQYF. DNA of the CDR3: TGTGCCACCGGACCGGGACTAGCGACTGCCGAGCAGTACTTC.

The V gene is TRBV7-9, the J gene TRBJ1-4; tentative D call: TRBD1 (5 bases). Trimming removed 4 bases at V and 0 bases at J, with 12 bases between. The CDR3 loop spans 16 amino acids. Looked up from germline, CDR1 is SEHNR and CDR2 is FQNEAQ (reference sequence). Here the CDR3 DNA reads TGTGCCAGCAGCTGGGGGGGGGTCGCAACTAATGAAAAACTGTTTTTT. Translated: CASSWGGVATNEKLFF.

This sequence joins TRBV7-3 and TRBJ2-4; 8 bases fit TRBD2. CDR1 and CDR2 (germline): SGHTA, FQGTGA. J gave up 7 bases and V 2 bases, and 7 bases lay outside the gene matches. The CDR3 runs 15 residues. The CDR3 reads CASSLGPGLGNIQYF. CDR3 nucleotide sequence: TGTGCCAGCAGCTTAGGGCCGGGACTAGGGAACATTCAGTACTTC.

The CDR3 region is CASNPVATERNEQFF. The CDR3, as DNA: TGTGCCAGCAATCCTGTTGCGACAGAGAGAAATGAGCAGTTCTTC. The chain couples TRBV6-1 to TRBJ2-1; possibly TRBD1 for D (5 bases). This CDR3 is built from 15 residues. V lost 7 bases and J lost 7, with 20 bases in between. Per germline, CDR1 MNHNS and CDR2 SASEGT.

The chain is built from TRBV11-3 and TRBJ1-6, with 7 positions matching TRBD1. Per the germline V gene, CDR1 is SGHNT and CDR2 is YENEEA. V lost 1 base to trimming and J lost 14 bases; unmatched junction nucleotides: 11. This CDR3 is built from 15 residues. The CDR3 DNA sequence: TGTGCCAGCAGCTTAGTTGGGACAGCGAATACGGCCCTCCACTTT. Translated: CASSLVGTANTALHF.

The chain uses TRBV20-1 and TRBJ2-7, with TRBD2 as a possible D gene (6 bases). V lost 6 bases to trimming and J lost 4 bases, with 19 bases between them. The CDR3 runs 14 residues. Germline V CDR1 and CDR2: DFQATT, SNEGSKA (reference sequence). The CDR3 sequence is CSANAPGASYEQYF. Here the CDR3 DNA reads TGCAGTGCCAACGCTCCGGGAGCGTCTTACGAGCAGTACTTC.